This TCR beta chain was sequenced in a study of breast tumors, draining lymph nodes, adjacent tissues. The lymph nodes were axillary draining lymph nodes from breast cancer patients. TCRdb reprocessed the multiplex PCR reads via MiXCR and lists one record per CDR3 protein. The table has about 130,000 distinct CDR3 sequences, about 20% seen once; the top ten hold more than 3%. This clonotype was counted ten times or more. The germline V and J ends were trimmed by 4 bases and 11 bases, with 12 bases remaining between them. The CDR3 runs 13 residues. CDR1 is MNHEY, CDR2 SVGAGI, per germline. The clonotype originates from a female donor with breast cancer. Some clones in this sample may be carry-over from other donors' samples. Sequencing used axillary lymph node tissue. V and J are TRBV6-5 and TRBJ1-6; tentative D call: TRBD1 (5 bases). The CDR3 sequence: CASSSGGSTPLHF. The CDR3 region has the DNA TGTGCCAGCAGTTCCGGGGGGAGTACACCCCTCCACTTT.